This T cell receptor (beta chain) was recorded in a study of T-cell memory formation after mild COVID-19. Across the study: TCR clusters mostly belonged to single donors.

MiXCR was run by TCRdb on the 5' RACE reads, yielding one entry per CDR3 protein. The table lists under 450,000 distinct CDR3 sequences, approximately 14% of them singletons. The CDR3 loop spans 16 amino acids. Germline V gene lookup returns CDR1 MGHRA and CDR2 YSYEKL. Trimming took 0 bases from V and 6 from J, leaving 14 bases between them. Study-wide results and limits: Day 15 to 85 contracting clones showed balanced CD4/CD8; later expanders leaned CD4+. Clones that contracted clustered mainly in CM and EM if CD4+ and in EMRA if CD8+.

On this clonotype: Its antigen is currently unknown.

The chain has TRBV4-1 and TRBJ2-2; the D gene is possibly TRBD2 (6 bases). Sequenced: PBMCs or a T cell subset sorted from them (not recorded which). The clonotype was recovered from a man between 18 and 35 years old who had mild COVID-19 (a few samples of this study predate the infection). Cell type and time point are not known. The CDR3 DNA follows: TGCGCCAGCAGCCAAGATGAGAGCGGGTGGGCCGGGGAGCTGTTTTTT. This codes for CASSQDESGWAGELFF.